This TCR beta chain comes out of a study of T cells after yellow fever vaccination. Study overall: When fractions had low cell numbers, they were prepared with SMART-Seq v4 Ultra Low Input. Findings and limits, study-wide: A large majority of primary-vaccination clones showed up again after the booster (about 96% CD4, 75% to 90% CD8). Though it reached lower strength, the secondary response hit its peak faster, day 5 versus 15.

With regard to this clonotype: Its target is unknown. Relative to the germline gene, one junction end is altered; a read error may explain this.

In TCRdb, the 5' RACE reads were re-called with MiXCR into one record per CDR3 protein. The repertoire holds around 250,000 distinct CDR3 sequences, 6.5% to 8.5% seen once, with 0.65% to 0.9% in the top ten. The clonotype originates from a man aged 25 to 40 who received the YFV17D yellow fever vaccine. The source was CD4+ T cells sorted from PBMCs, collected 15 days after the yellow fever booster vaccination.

CDR3 sequence: CAISGLGSEETQHF. CDR3 nucleotides: TGTGCCATCAGTGGCCTTGGGAGTGAAGAGACCCAGCACTTC. The chain has TRBV10-3 and TRBJ2-5, with D possibly matching TRBD2 (5 bases). The CDR3 has 14 residues. Germline CDR1 reads ENHRY; CDR2 reads SYGVKD.